This T cell receptor (beta chain) is from a study of T cells in tuberculosis. Findings of the study overall: Classification accuracy was approximately 85% (AUROC approximately 0.89) with the GMM-specific repertoire.

Stated time point: new active TB diagnosis, blood taken before or within 7 days of starting treatment. Produced via immunoSEQ multiplex PCR; TCRdb's table is partial and in-frame only. The sample lists more than 35,000 clones; less than 95% were seen once. The CDR3 sequence is 14 residues long. Per the germline V gene, CDR1 is MNHEY and CDR2 is SVGAGI. Trimming shortened V by 2 bases and J by 1 base, and 8 bases separated the two germline ends. Only one count was recorded for this clone. The antigen remains undetermined. The genes are TRBV6-5 and TRBJ1-1; tentatively, D is TRBD1 (6 bases). The TCR sequence derives from an adult with tuberculosis. Sequenced here: PBMCs, sampled at tuberculosis diagnosis. The CDR3 here is CASSYGTRNTEAFF. As DNA, the CDR3 is TGTGCCAGCAGTTACGGGACAAGGAACACTGAAGCTTTCTTT.